The source of this T cell receptor beta chain is a study of blood T cell repertoires in COVID-19 (TCRdb year 2020). Turning to the overall study: The collaborator samples originated in the United States, Italy and Spain and spanned the acute and convalescent phases of COVID-19. The material from the prospective study consisted of cDNA or gDNA derived from T cells, B-cell-depleted T cells, or PBMCs. Subjects who had been exposed to COVID-19, were actively infected with it, or had recovered from it provided the deeply sampled blood TCRbeta repertoires that made up the dataset. The repertoires were released in a freely available public database meant as a resource for research on the immune response to SARS-CoV-2. Samples were obtained from the ongoing ImmuneRACE study (first 160 participants) and from 1,254 subjects provided by 6 global collaborators. A de-identified subject ID, COVID-19 status, age in years and sex were almost always included in the sample metadata. HLA class I and class II types, where available, came from metadata supplied by the sample provider rather than from assay-based typing.

Inclusive of the bounding cysteine and phenylalanine, the CDR3 is 18 residues long. CDR3 DNA is the only sequence kept; it has 54 bases, read in frame from the first base. CDR1 and CDR2 were assigned from the germline V gene (reference sequence) as SEHNR and FQNEAQ. Trimming takes 5 bases from V and 4 bases from J, and the germline ends sit 26 bases apart. TCRbeta CDR3 regions were amplified from genomic DNA by means of the immunoSEQ Assay, a bias-controlled multiplex PCR. As for how the authors treated the data: Nucleated cell counts per sample were estimated from amplification of reference gene primers within the assay. Sequence reads were collapsed and filtered to measure the absolute abundance of every unique TCRbeta CDR3 rearrangement. For each sample, productive Simpson clonality was calculated as the square root of Simpson's diversity index across productive rearrangements. Not all clones reach the TCRdb copy of this immuneACCESS table, which keeps in-frame sequences only. Checked studies attribute under half of the gap to unresolved V genes and leave the rest unexplained. V and J calls and clone size are given by that table; D and trimming were obtained from the DNA. The sample records around 300,000 clones, 88% of which are singletons. Jointly, the top ten make up 5% of the sample.

Results and caveats for the whole study, not just this receptor: The quantity of clinical and demographic metadata differed by source and by participant and was supplied without curation.

With respect to this clone: What this receptor recognizes is not known. Per-base quality was not reported, and no clone a single base away is much larger than it.

Enrolling through a virtual design, the prospective study's participants ranged in age from roughly 18 to 95 years and lived across roughly 24 United States geographic areas. To assign participants to cohorts, the prospective study relied on clinical history that participants themselves reported in a screening survey and a study questionnaire. For ImmuneRACE Cohort 3, a participant was defined as recovered based on two consecutive negative NP/OP PCR tests, clearance by a healthcare professional, or resolution of symptoms. In the prospective study, mobile phlebotomists collected whole blood, serum and a nasopharyngeal or oropharyngeal swab from each participant. Additional blood draws and questionnaires over an approximately 2-month period could optionally be provided by prospective study participants. Prospective study blood samples were shipped either frozen or at room temperature before DNA extraction.

This chain is built from TRBV7-9 and TRBJ1-2; the D segment could be TRBD1, given 6 matching bases. Sequencing was carried out using PBMCs or T cells enriched from blood (not recorded which). This TCR derives from a man aged 25 to 40 who had recovered from COVID-19. The CDR3: CASSRGGLSRPQIYGYTF. The nucleotide sequence reads TGTGCCAGCAGCCGGGGGGGGCTGTCACGACCTCAAATCTATGGCTACACCTTC. When the CDR3 is completed using the reference TRBV7-9 and TRBJ1-2 genes on either side, the full variable domain is DTGVSQNPRHKITKRGQNVTFRCDPISEHNRLYWYRQTLGQGPEFLTYFQNEAQLEKSRLLSDRFSAERPKGSFSTLEIQRTEQGDSAMYLCASSRGGLSRPQIYGYTFGSGTRLTVV.